This T cell receptor beta chain stems from a study of shared clonotypes between healthy human individuals. Notes on the study in general: Compared with memory subsets, naive subsets generally had larger estimated richness.

V shed 5 bases and J 5 bases; nucleotides not matched to a gene: 11. This CDR3 comprises 15 residues. Germline V gives CDR1 MNHEY, CDR2 SVGAGI. Profiling relied on immunoSEQ multiplex PCR, and the TCRdb table lists in-frame clones only, not all of them. Here the sample spans about 680,000 clones, 73% being singletons. Regarding this clone: Its antigen is undetermined.

Sequencing was carried out using memory CD4+ T cells sorted from blood. Indicated subset: CD45RA-negative fraction. The receptor was derived from a woman aged 25 to 39 in good health. This rearrangement joins TRBV6-5 to TRBJ2-7, with TRBD2 identical over 8 bases. The CDR3 nucleotides read TGTGCCAGCAGTAATCTAGCGGGTCGAAGGAACGAGCAGTACTTC. Protein: CASSNLAGRRNEQYF.